This T cell receptor beta chain derives from a study of Ad26.COV2.S vaccination and SARS-CoV-2 variants. Treatment described: over 15 received Ad26.COV2.S at low or high dose, single or two shots; 5 received placebo; per-sample allocation not given. It was on day 63 after the first vaccine or placebo injection that samples were taken. The CDR3 runs 12 residues. Germline CDR1 reads LGHDT; CDR2 reads YNNKEL (reference sequence). The V end was cut by 5 bases, the J end by 7 bases, with 11 bases between. Sequenced by immunoSEQ multiplex PCR; TCRdb stores in-frame clones only, minus some. The sample lists roughly 320,000 clones, around 84% occurring once.

V usage is TRBV3-1 (or the pseudogene TRBV3-2) and J usage is TRBJ2-5; a possible D gene is TRBD1 (5 bases). The sequencing used peripheral blood, collected in a trial of Ad26.COV2.S vaccine versus placebo. This TCR came from a person between 18 and 65 years old who received the Ad26.COV2.S COVID-19 vaccine or a placebo. CDR3 DNA sequence: TGTGCCAGCAGCTCTCAGCAGGGGACCCAGTACTTC. This sequence encodes CASSSQQGTQYF.